Shown below are 6 T cell receptor beta chains from a single sample sequenced in a study of cytomegalovirus exposure and HLA in healthy donors. The PCR was carried out with 60 Vbeta primers and 13 Jbeta primers. Some clones are missing from TCRdb's copy, which holds only in-frame ones; the method was immunoSEQ multiplex PCR. The sample shows around 170,000 clones, about three quarters of them seen only once. The sequenced sample was PBMCs. These receptors all come from a girl aged 10 to 17 in good health and CMV-seronegative.

The chain is built from TRBV11-2 and TRBJ1-2; no clear D gene. Trimming stripped 3 bases from V and 7 bases from J, with 12 bases between. CDR3 length: 13 residues. From germline, CDR1 is SGHAT and CDR2 FQNNGV. The CDR3 region is CASSLASSGGYTF. The CDR3 DNA sequence: TGTGCCAGCAGCTTGGCGTCCTCGGGTGGCTACACCTTC. Drawing the rest from reference TRBV11-2 and TRBJ1-2, the complete variable domain is EAGVAQSPRYKIIEKRQSVAFWCNPISGHATLYWYQQILGQGPKLLIQFQNNGVVDDSQLPKDRFSAERLKGVDSTLKIQPAKLEDSAVYLCASSLASSGGYTFGSGTRLTVV.

About this clone: Sequence at one end of the junction differs from germline and may be a read error. The chain carries TRBV7-7 and TRBJ2-7, with 10 bases identical to TRBD2. CDR1 and CDR2 (germline): SSHAT, FNYEAQ (reference sequence). This CDR3 spans 13 amino acids. CDR3 residues: CASSGGGSYEQYF. The CDR3 DNA is TGTGCTAGCAGCGGGGGGGGTTCCTACGAGCAGTACTTC. The whole variable domain, filled in from reference TRBV7-7 and TRBJ2-7, reads GAGVSQSPRYKVTKRGQDVTLRCDPISSHATLYWYQQALGQGPEFLTYFNYEAQPDKSGLPSDRFSAERPEGSISTLTIQRTEQRDSAMYRCASSGGGSYEQYFGPGTRLTVT.

This clone was counted only a few times. The genes are TRBV7-9 and TRBJ1-6, with D maybe TRBD1 (6 bases). The V gene's germline CDR1 is SEHNR and CDR2 FQNEAQ (reference sequence). V was clipped by 5 bases and J by 3 bases, with 11 bases between them. The CDR3 covers 15 residues. CDR3 region: CASSRTGNYNSPLHF. CDR3 DNA sequence: TGTGCCAGCAGCCGCACAGGGAACTATAATTCACCCCTCCACTTT. The variable domain in full, with the rest retrieved from reference TRBV7-9 and TRBJ1-6, is DTGVSQNPRHKITKRGQNVTFRCDPISEHNRLYWYRQTLGQGPEFLTYFQNEAQLEKSRLLSDRFSAERPKGSFSTLEIQRTEQGDSAMYLCASSRTGNYNSPLHFGNGTRLTVT.

This clone was detected only a few times. Written as DNA, the CDR3 is TGCAGCGCTACTACAGGGTCCCCTACTAATGAAAAACTGTTTTTT. This codes for CSATTGSPTNEKLFF. This sequence joins TRBV29-1 and TRBJ1-4; D is perhaps TRBD1 (6 bases). CDR3 length: 15 amino acids. The germline V and J ends were trimmed by 7 bases and 2 bases, with 17 bases remaining between them. Germline values: CDR1 SQVTM, CDR2 ANQGSEA.

The chain has TRBV6-5 and TRBJ2-7; perhaps TRBD2 as D (7 bases). Looked up from germline, CDR1 is MNHEY and CDR2 is SVGAGI. The V gene lost 4 bases and the J gene lost 6 bases, with 19 bases spanning the gap. The CDR3 extends over 15 amino acids. The CDR3 region is CASSSIGGASVEQYF. CDR3 DNA: TGTGCCAGCAGTTCTATTGGGGGGGCTTCGGTCGAGCAGTACTTC.

The V gene is TRBV11-2, the J gene TRBJ2-2, with D possibly matching TRBD2 (6 bases). The V and J ends lost 4 bases and 5 bases respectively, with 14 bases between them. Per the germline V gene, CDR1 is SGHAT and CDR2 is FQNNGV. The CDR3 totals 15 residues. The chain's CDR3 is CASSSNTGVTGELFF. CDR3 nucleotides: TGTGCCAGCAGCTCCAACACGGGGGTAACCGGGGAGCTGTTTTTT.